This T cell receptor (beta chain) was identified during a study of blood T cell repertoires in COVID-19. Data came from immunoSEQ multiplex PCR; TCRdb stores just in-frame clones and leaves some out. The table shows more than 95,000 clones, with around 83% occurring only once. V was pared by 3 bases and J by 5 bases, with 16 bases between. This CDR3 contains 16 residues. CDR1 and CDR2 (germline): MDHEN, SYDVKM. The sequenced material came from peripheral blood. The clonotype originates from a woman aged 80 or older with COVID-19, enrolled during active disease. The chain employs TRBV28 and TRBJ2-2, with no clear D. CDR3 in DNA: TGTGCCAGCAGTTTCTACCGGTTAGTGAGGACCGGGGAGCTGTTTTTT. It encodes CASSFYRLVRTGELFF.